These 25 T cell receptor beta chains were sequenced from one sample in a study of cytomegalovirus exposure and HLA in healthy donors (dated by TCRdb to 2015 to 2018). Library generation was performed with the immunoSEQ multiplex PCR assay. For the multiplex PCR, a mixture combining 60 forward primers for TCR Vbeta segments and 13 reverse primers for TCR Jbeta segments was used. TCRdb retrieved this table from immuneACCESS and kept in-frame rearrangements only. Not all clones are present; in checked studies, unresolved V genes account for under half, and no reason is known for the remainder. The record for this sample contains around 50,000 clones. The ten biggest clones cover more than 10% of the sample. The sequenced sample was PBMCs. The receptors originated from a woman aged 30 to 39 in good health and CMV-seropositive.

DNA for the CDR3: TGCAGCGTTGAATTGGGACAGGCTTACGAGCAGTACTTC. This encodes CSVELGQAYEQYF. This chain joins TRBV29-1 and TRBJ2-7; 8 bases align to TRBD1. This CDR3 has 13 residues. Germline V gene sequence: CDR1 SQVTM, CDR2 ANQGSEA. J lost 4 bases, V lost 2 bases, and 4 bases had no gene match.

This chain joins TRBV9 and TRBJ2-7; 7 bases line up with TRBD1. Germline V gene sequence: CDR1 SGDLS, CDR2 YYNGEE. CDR3 size: 14 residues. V lost 1 base, J lost 2 bases, and 3 bases stayed unmatched. The CDR3 sequence is CASSVRTGPYEQYF. CDR3 nucleotide sequence: TGTGCCAGCAGCGTAAGGACAGGACCCTACGAGCAGTACTTC. The full variable domain, in which reference TRBV9 and TRBJ2-7 provide the parts outside the CDR3, is DSGVTQTPKHLITATGQRVTLRCSPRSGDLSVYWYQQSLDQGLQFLIQYYNGEERAKGNILERFSAQQFPDLHSELNLSSLELGDSALYFCASSVRTGPYEQYFGPGTRLTVT.

The rearrangement joins TRBV12-5 to TRBJ1-1, with 8 bases matching TRBD1. CDR1 LGHNT and CDR2 FRNRAP come from the germline V gene. The CDR3 spans 17 residues. V lost 6 bases, J lost 0 bases, and 12 bases stayed unmatched. The CDR3 coding sequence is TGTGCTAGTGGCATCGAACAGGGGGGGACCTTGAACACTGAAGCTTTCTTT. Translating it yields CASGIEQGGTLNTEAFF.

The rearrangement links TRBV6-1 to TRBJ1-5; no definite D call. Trimming stripped 10 bases from V and 1 base from J, with 14 bases between. This CDR3 has 14 residues. Germline V gene lookup returns CDR1 MNHNS and CDR2 SASEGT. This CDR3 reads CATVQQTSNQPQHF. The CDR3 DNA reads TGTGCCACCGTACAACAAACCAGCAATCAGCCCCAGCATTTT.

The chain has TRBV6-5 and TRBJ1-1; D is ambiguous. The CDR3 totals 12 residues. The germline CDR1 and CDR2 sequences are MNHEY and SVGAGI. Trimming stripped 0 bases from V and 8 bases from J, with 7 bases between. The chain's CDR3 is CASSYSGREAFF. The CDR3 nucleotides are TGTGCCAGCAGTTACTCGGGCAGAGAAGCTTTCTTT.

The chain combines TRBV5-1 with TRBJ2-7, with 7 bases lining up with TRBD1. The CDR3 contains 14 residues. The germline CDR1 and CDR2 sequences are SGHRS and YFSETQ. J gave up 0 bases and V 5 bases, and 5 bases lay outside the gene matches. The CDR3 is CASRLTGSSYEQYF. In DNA, the CDR3 is TGCGCCAGCAGGCTGACAGGGAGCTCCTACGAGCAGTACTTC.

The genes are TRBV29-1 and TRBJ2-1, with a possible D match to TRBD2 (5 bases). Trimming pared 0 bases from V and 10 bases from J, leaving 25 bases between. Germline CDR1 reads SQVTM; CDR2 reads ANQGSEA. The CDR3 is made up of 17 amino acids. CDR3 sequence reads: CSVEEFTRTGRRREQFF. The CDR3 DNA is TGCAGCGTTGAAGAGTTCACAAGGACTGGCCGAAGACGGGAGCAGTTCTTC.

The rearrangement uses TRBV7-6 and TRBJ1-6; no clear D. The CDR3 has 13 amino acids. CDR1 SGHVS and CDR2 FNYEAQ come from the germline V gene. Trimming took off 0 bases at V and 9 bases at J, with 6 bases between the two ends. CDR3 sequence: CASSLAAGSPLHF. In nucleotides, the CDR3 is TGTGCCAGCAGCTTAGCAGCGGGTTCACCCCTCCACTTT. The whole variable domain, filled in from reference TRBV7-6 and TRBJ1-6, reads GAGVSQSPRYKVTKRGQDVALRCDPISGHVSLYWYRQALGQGPEFLTYFNYEAQQDKSGLPNDRFSAERPEGSISTLTIQRTEQRDSAMYRCASSLAAGSPLHFGNGTRLTVT.

The V call is TRBV27, the J call TRBJ2-1; TRBD2 agrees at 7 bases. The junction had 7 bases not matched to a gene; V was cut back by 8 bases and J by 12 bases. This CDR3 has 11 amino acids. The germline CDR1 and CDR2 sequences are MNHEY and SMNVEV (reference sequence). The CDR3 region has the DNA TGTGCCAGCGGCAAGACTAGCAGGCAGTTCTTC. It codes for CASGKTSRQFF.

This chain joins TRBV7-6 and TRBJ1-1; D perhaps matches TRBD1 (5 bases). V gave up 2 bases and J gave up 5 bases, with 12 bases separating them. Germline-derived CDR1 and CDR2 are SGHVS and FNYEAQ. This CDR3 has 14 residues. The CDR3 spells CASSLFREGTEAFF. The CDR3 region has the DNA TGTGCCAGCAGCTTATTCAGGGAAGGAACTGAAGCTTTCTTT.

The rearrangement joins TRBV11-2 to TRBJ1-1; D possibly corresponds to TRBD1 (6 bases). CDR1 SGHAT and CDR2 FQNNGV come from the germline V gene. The CDR3 sequence is 13 residues long. V shed 5 bases and J shed 8 bases, with 15 bases lying between them. The CDR3, as DNA: TGTGCCAGCAGCGCAGGGGTTATGACGGAAGCTTTCTTT. It codes for CASSAGVMTEAFF.

This sequence joins TRBV5-6 and TRBJ2-2; no clear D gene. Deletions cut 1 base from V and 7 bases from J, with 11 bases between. The CDR3 has 14 amino acids. In germline, CDR1 is SGHDT, CDR2 YYEEEE. The CDR3 region is CASSLMISGGELFF. The CDR3 nucleotides are TGTGCCAGCAGCTTGATGATTTCAGGCGGGGAGCTGTTTTTT.

The V call is TRBV30, the J call TRBJ1-5; a possible D gene is TRBD1 (5 bases). Looked up from germline, CDR1 is GTSNPN and CDR2 is SVGIG (reference sequence). V lost 3 bases, J lost 2 bases, and 8 bases lay in between. The CDR3 sequence is 13 residues long. CDR3 amino acids: CAWSRVGNQPQHF. Written as DNA, the CDR3 is TGTGCCTGGAGCAGGGTTGGCAATCAGCCCCAGCATTTT.

This chain links TRBV7-2 with TRBJ1-4, with 8 bases identical to TRBD1. Unmatched junction bases numbered 2, after V lost 0 bases and J lost 8 bases. The CDR3 consists of 14 residues. Germline CDR1 SGHTA, CDR2 FQGNSA. CDR3 coding DNA: TGTGCCAGCAGCTTAGCGACAGGGGCGGAAAAACTGTTTTTT. Its protein is CASSLATGAEKLFF.

The chain employs TRBV15 and TRBJ2-7, with 8 bases fitting TRBD2. V shed 1 base, J shed 4 bases, and the junction held 6 bases outside the gene matches. CDR1 and CDR2 from the germline V gene are LNHNV and YYDKDF (reference sequence). The CDR3 runs to 15 residues. CDR3 region: CATSRAGLDRYEQYF. CDR3 coding DNA: TGTGCCACCAGCAGAGCGGGACTAGATAGATACGAGCAGTACTTC.

As DNA, the CDR3 is TGTGCCAGCAGCCCTACAGGGGCCCTCTCCTACGAGCAGTACTTC. Translating it yields CASSPTGALSYEQYF. The chain carries TRBV5-4 and TRBJ2-7, with 7 bases lining up with TRBD1. The germline V gene encodes CDR1 SGHNT and CDR2 YYREEE (reference sequence). The CDR3 is made up of 15 amino acids. V dropped 4 bases and J dropped 0; count of bases not matched to a gene: 7.

The CDR3 sequence is CASSLRPGAPDTQYF. The CDR3 nucleotides read TGTGCCAGCAGCTTACGTCCAGGGGCCCCAGATACGCAGTATTTT. This rearrangement joins TRBV7-6 to TRBJ2-3, with D tentatively TRBD1 (6 bases). The germline CDR1 and CDR2 sequences are SGHVS and FNYEAQ. V was cut by 2 bases and J by 4 bases, with 13 bases left in between. The length of the CDR3 is 15 residues.

This chain links TRBV30 with TRBJ1-4; TRBD1 is a possible D gene (5 bases). Germline loops: CDR1 GTSNPN, CDR2 SVGIG (reference sequence). Trimming took off 5 bases at V and 6 bases at J, with 7 bases between the two ends. The CDR3 runs 11 residues. In nucleotides, the CDR3 is TGTGCCTGGGAAGGGGATGAAAAACTGTTTTTT. As protein: CAWEGDEKLFF.

A note on this clone: Other DNA sequences in this specimen translate into the identical CDR3. The V call is TRBV7-9, the J call TRBJ1-6, with D possibly being TRBD1 (5 bases). Trimming left V 1 base short and J 9 bases short, with 13 bases between. The CDR3 has 15 residues. Per germline, CDR1 SEHNR and CDR2 FQNEAQ (reference sequence). This CDR3 reads CASSLVLGDSSPLHF. The CDR3 DNA reads TGTGCCAGCAGCTTAGTATTAGGAGACAGTTCACCCCTCCACTTT.

The V gene is TRBV6-1, the J gene TRBJ1-2; D perhaps matches TRBD1 (6 bases). The ends were cut back, 6 bases at V and 1 base at J, with 12 bases in the middle. Germline loops: CDR1 MNHNS, CDR2 SASEGT. This CDR3 contains 14 residues. The DNA of the CDR3 is TGTGCCAGCAGGACAGGTTCCGGTAACTATGGCTACACCTTC. Amino acids: CASRTGSGNYGYTF.

The genes are TRBV30 and TRBJ2-3; the match to TRBD2 covers 9 bases. Trimming at V came to 4 bases and at J to 1 base, leaving 3 bases not matched to a gene. The CDR3 sequence is 14 residues long. Germline assignment: CDR1 GTSNPN and CDR2 SVGIG (reference sequence). CDR3 bases: TGTGCCTGGACATGGACTAGCGGCACAGATACGCAGTATTTT. Translating it yields CAWTWTSGTDTQYF.

The chain has TRBV5-1 and TRBJ1-2; D is possibly TRBD1 (5 bases). Trimming left V 0 bases short and J 4 bases short, with 13 bases between. This CDR3 contains 15 residues. CDR1 and CDR2 from the germline V gene are SGHRS and YFSETQ. This CDR3 reads CASSLEVGGFYGYTF. CDR3 nucleotide sequence: TGCGCCAGCAGCTTGGAAGTCGGGGGATTCTATGGCTACACCTTC.

This chain links TRBV6-5 with TRBJ1-2, with D tentatively TRBD1 (5 bases). The CDR3 extends over 14 amino acids. Trimming took off 5 bases at V and 7 bases at J, with 17 bases between the two ends. CDR1 MNHEY and CDR2 SVGAGI come from the germline V gene. DNA of the CDR3: TGTGCCAGCAGTCCTGGGGCCGGAAGGGGTGGCTACACCTTC. As protein: CASSPGAGRGGYTF.

The rearrangement links TRBV19 to TRBJ1-2; D perhaps matches TRBD1 (5 bases). Germline V CDR1 and CDR2: LNHDA, SQIVND (reference sequence). The V end was cut by 6 bases, the J end by 4 bases, with 15 bases between. CDR3 length: 14 amino acids. In DNA form, the CDR3 reads TGTGCCAGTAGACCAACGTCAGGGATCTATGGCTACACCTTC. It codes for CASRPTSGIYGYTF.

V is TRBV28 and J is TRBJ2-7; possible D gene TRBD1, 6 bases. V lost 10 bases to trimming and J lost 0 bases, with 10 bases between them. The CDR3 extends over 12 amino acids. CDR1 and CDR2 from the germline V gene are MDHEN and SYDVKM. CDR3 nucleotides: TGTGCCACGGACAGTAGCTCCTACGAGCAGTACTTC. This gives the protein CATDSSSYEQYF.